Presented here are 28 T cell receptor beta chains from one specimen sequenced in a study of blood T cells in healthy people across ages. It was with a sample-barcoded 5' primer and a J-beta primer mix that a second PCR of roughly 7 to 12 cycles was run. TCRdb re-derived calls from the 5' RACE reads in MiXCR, one entry per CDR3 protein. The sample has 920,000 or so distinct CDR3 sequences; 35% to 50% are singletons. Sequencing was done on a sample of blood. The receptors shown here come from a woman aged 60-70 years in good health.

The V and J genes are TRBV6-5 and TRBJ2-5; TRBD2 matches at 7 bases. Germline V gives CDR1 MNHEY, CDR2 SVGAGI. V was pared by 0 bases and J by 5 bases, with 6 bases of the junction left unmatched. This CDR3 has 15 residues. CDR3 nucleotides: TGTGCCAGCAGTTACTCTGGCGGGAGTGGGGAGACCCAGTACTTC. Encoded protein: CASSYSGGSGETQYF.

The chain combines TRBV7-3 with TRBJ2-1; 13 bases are shared with TRBD2. CDR3 length: 14 amino acids. The trim removed 4 bases at V and 9 bases at J, leaving 3 bases unmatched. CDR1 is SGHTA and CDR2 is FQGTGA in the germline V gene. CDR3 residues: CASSSGLAGAEQFF. The CDR3 nucleotides read TGTGCCAGCAGCTCCGGACTAGCGGGAGCTGAGCAGTTCTTC.

In its sample, this clonotype was seen a few times. The chain employs TRBV29-1 and TRBJ1-1; the match to TRBD1 covers 9 bases. CDR3 length: 13 residues. Looked up from germline, CDR1 is SQVTM and CDR2 is ANQGSEA. With V trimmed by 7 bases and J by 2 bases, 5 bases remained unmatched. Here the CDR3 DNA reads TGCAGCGCTAGGACAGGGGCAAACACTGAAGCTTTCTTT. Translation: CSARTGANTEAFF.

This clonotype showed up just once. The CDR3 DNA is TGCGCCAGCAGCCCCGAATCCGGGACCCAGTACTTC. Translation: CASSPESGTQYF. This sequence joins TRBV10-2 and TRBJ2-7; D ambiguous. The end of the DNA fits TRBJ2-5 better, so the J call may be wrong. CDR1 and CDR2 from the germline V gene are WSHSY and SAAADI. The CDR3 contains 12 residues.

The sample holds a few counts of this clonotype. The V call is TRBV27, the J call TRBJ2-1; 9 bases line up with TRBD1. The CDR3 contains 13 residues. In germline, CDR1 is MNHEY, CDR2 SMNVEV (reference sequence). V lost 7 bases to trimming and J lost 4 bases; unmatched junction nucleotides: 2. CDR3 sequence: CASKGQGYNEQFF. In DNA form, the CDR3 reads TGTGCCAGCAAGGGACAGGGTTACAATGAGCAGTTCTTC.

The chain is built from TRBV7-2 and TRBJ2-1, with 8 bases lining up with TRBD2. Matching the DNA end better, TRBJ2-7 makes the J call doubtful. The CDR3 runs to 15 residues. CDR1 is SGHTA and CDR2 is FQGNSA in the germline V gene. The CDR3 loop is CASSSSGIPYNEQYF. The CDR3 nucleotides are TGTGCCAGCAGCAGTAGCGGGATCCCCTACAATGAGCAGTACTTC.

This clonotype was seen only a few times. This chain uses TRBV3-1 with TRBJ2-5; 8 nucleotides line up with TRBD1. Looked up from germline, CDR1 is LGHDT and CDR2 is YNNKEL (reference sequence). CDR3 size: 15 residues. V dropped 0 bases and J dropped 11; count of bases not matched to a gene: 11. The CDR3 region has the DNA TGTGCCAGCAGCCAAGATGGTGTCAGGGGGCCTGAGCAGTACTTC. Encoded protein: CASSQDGVRGPEQYF.

This clonotype has just a few counts. The chain employs TRBV6-2 or TRBV6-3 and TRBJ1-2; D is unclear. The ends were cut back, 4 bases at V and 2 bases at J, with 11 bases in the middle. This CDR3 is built from 14 residues. Germline assignment: CDR1 MNHEY and CDR2 SVGEGT. The chain's CDR3 is CASSCSTQNYGYTF. Here the CDR3 DNA reads TGTGCCAGCAGTTGCTCGACTCAGAACTATGGCTACACCTTC.

This rearrangement joins TRBV6-6 to TRBJ2-1; 10 nucleotides line up with TRBD1. Losses at the gene ends were 4 bases for V and 4 bases for J; bases not matched to a gene: 1. Germline loops: CDR1 MNHNY, CDR2 SVGAGI (reference sequence). The length of the CDR3 is 14 residues. CDR3 nucleotides: TGTGCCAGCAGTTGGGGACAGGGGTACAATGAGCAGTTCTTC. Protein product: CASSWGQGYNEQFF.

A few counts support this clonotype. This rearrangement joins TRBV20-1 to TRBJ2-4; a weak D match, TRBD2 (5 bases). Near its end, the DNA agrees better with TRBJ2-7, so the J call may be wrong. The CDR3 runs to 13 residues. Germline CDR1 and CDR2: DFQATT and SNEGSKA (reference sequence). This chain's CDR3 is CSARESSHYEQYF. DNA of the CDR3: TGCAGTGCTAGAGAATCTAGCCACTACGAGCAGTACTTC.

CDR3 loop: CASSPTGRRALGYNEQFF. CDR3 DNA sequence: TGTGCCAGCAGTCCGACAGGGCGAAGGGCCTTGGGCTACAATGAGCAGTTCTTC. The J gene is TRBJ2-1, the V gene TRBV7-9; 7 bases are a match to TRBD1. CDR1 and CDR2 (germline): SEHNR, FQNEAQ (reference sequence). The CDR3 loop spans 18 amino acids. V dropped 6 bases and J dropped 3; count of bases not matched to a gene: 17.

This clonotype was detected only a few times. This chain connects TRBV28 to TRBJ1-6; D may be TRBD1 (6 bases). From germline, CDR1 is MDHEN and CDR2 SYDVKM. The CDR3 is made up of 15 amino acids. V gave up 3 bases and J gave up 4 bases, with 10 bases separating them. The CDR3 protein is CASSFRGQYNSPLHF. For the CDR3, the DNA is TGTGCCAGCAGTTTTCGGGGACAATATAATTCACCCCTCCACTTT.

The chain links TRBV20-1 to TRBJ2-7; 12 bases are a match to TRBD2. Germline CDR1 reads DFQATT; CDR2 reads SNEGSKA (reference sequence). The CDR3 loop spans 14 amino acids. V was clipped by 6 bases and J by 3 bases; unmatched bases: 6. DNA for the CDR3: TGCAGTGCCGCCAGACTAGCGGGGGTCTACGAGCAGTACTTC. Protein sequence: CSAARLAGVYEQYF.

This clonotype was recorded at least ten times. The chain uses TRBV12-3 or TRBV12-4 and TRBJ2-3; 10 nucleotides line up with TRBD2. The CDR3 has 14 amino acids. Losses at the gene ends were 6 bases for V and 4 bases for J; bases not matched to a gene: 4. CDR3: CASSPSGRADTQYF. The CDR3, as DNA: TGTGCCAGCAGCCCGAGCGGGAGGGCAGATACGCAGTATTTT.

V usage is TRBV20-1 and J usage is TRBJ2-1; 7 nucleotides agree with TRBD2. Germline V gene data show CDR1 as DFQATT and CDR2 as SNEGSKA (reference sequence). The CDR3 runs 12 residues. The V and J ends lost 6 bases and 3 bases, in that order; junction bases with no gene match: 2. Here the CDR3 reads CSAQRGYNEQFF. CDR3 DNA sequence: TGCAGTGCCCAGCGGGGCTACAATGAGCAGTTCTTC.

The chain recombines TRBV4-1 with TRBJ2-5; 8 bases match TRBD2. V dropped 0 bases and J dropped 2; count of bases not matched to a gene: 11. Germline-derived CDR1 and CDR2 are MGHRA and YSYEKL. The CDR3 covers 18 residues. Here the CDR3 DNA reads TGCGCCAGCAGCCAAGAAGTCCTGGCGGGGGGACAACAAGAGACCCAGTACTTC. The encoded protein is CASSQEVLAGGQQETQYF.

The rearrangement links TRBV2 to TRBJ2-7, with 10 bases that match TRBD1. Germline trimming cut 4 bases from V and 6 bases from J; bases unmatched to any gene: 6. This CDR3 has 14 residues. CDR1 and CDR2 from the germline V gene are SNHLY and FYNNEI. The CDR3 loop is CASSAGTGASEQYF. CDR3 in DNA: TGTGCCAGCAGTGCCGGGACAGGGGCATCCGAGCAGTACTTC.

This clonotype showed up just a few times. The chain is built from TRBV27 and TRBJ2-7; TRBD1 or TRBD2 may be the D gene (5 bases each). The CDR3 has 13 amino acids. V dropped 7 bases and J dropped 4 bases, with 14 bases sitting between them. Germline V CDR1 and CDR2: MNHEY, SMNVEV (reference sequence). The CDR3 protein is CASTPYGAYEQYF. The CDR3 DNA is TGTGCCAGCACCCCGTACGGGGCTTACGAGCAGTACTTC.

V gene TRBV12-3 or TRBV12-4 combines with J gene TRBJ2-3; D may be TRBD2 (6 bases). The CDR3 is 14 amino acids. V lost 7 bases to trimming and J lost 4 bases, with 15 bases between them. CDR3 in amino acids: CASILASGADTQYF. The CDR3, as DNA: TGTGCCAGCATCCTAGCGTCCGGTGCAGATACGCAGTATTTT.

This rearrangement joins TRBV6-2 or TRBV6-3 to TRBJ2-7; the match to TRBD2 covers 15 bases. Trimming removed 0 bases from V and 6 bases from J; junction bases left unmatched: 3. This CDR3 region has 16 residues. In germline, CDR1 is MNHEY, CDR2 SVGEGT. The CDR3 region is CASSYSMGLAGGEQYF. The CDR3 DNA reads TGTGCCAGCAGTTACTCGATGGGACTAGCGGGAGGCGAGCAGTACTTC.

The sample holds a few counts of this clonotype. In DNA form, the CDR3 reads TGTGCCAGCAGTACGGGACAGGGGGTGAACGAGCAGTACTTC. This codes for CASSTGQGVNEQYF. This sequence joins TRBV2 and TRBJ2-7; 11 bases are shared with TRBD1. Germline CDR1 reads SNHLY; CDR2 reads FYNNEI. CDR3 length equals 14 residues. The V gene end was trimmed by 5 bases and the J gene end by 5 bases; junction bases not matched to a gene: 5. The full variable domain, completed using reference TRBV2 and TRBJ2-7, is EPEVTQTPSHQVTQMGQEVILRCVPISNHLYFYWYRQILGQKVEFLVSFYNNEISEKSEIFDDQFSVERPDGSNFTLKIRSTKLEDSAMYFCASSTGQGVNEQYFGPGTRLTVT.

The chain combines TRBV24-1 with TRBJ2-1, with 9 bases aligning to TRBD2. CDR1 KGHDR and CDR2 SFDVKD come from the germline V gene. The CDR3 length is 16 residues. Trimming removed 4 bases from V and 5 bases from J; junction bases left unmatched: 8. In DNA form, the CDR3 reads TGTGCCACCAGTGACCCTACTAGCGGGCGTCACAATGAGCAGTTCTTC. It is translated as CATSDPTSGRHNEQFF.

This clonotype was observed a handful of times. The chain has TRBV6-5 and TRBJ2-7; 8 bases fit TRBD1. In germline, CDR1 is MNHEY, CDR2 SVGAGI. CDR3 length: 16 residues. Trimming removed 2 bases from V and 1 base from J; junction bases left unmatched: 7. CDR3 region: CASSYTRTGPSYEQYF. CDR3 coding DNA: TGTGCCAGCAGTTACACCCGGACAGGGCCTTCCTACGAGCAGTACTTC.

This clonotype was counted a few times. This rearrangement joins TRBV5-1 to TRBJ1-4, with unresolved D. V shed 4 bases and J shed 0 bases, with 10 bases lying between them. Germline values: CDR1 SGHRS, CDR2 YFSETQ. The CDR3 length is 15 residues. Written as DNA, the CDR3 is TGCGCCAGCAGCGGACCCGGGGCAACTAATGAAAAACTGTTTTTT. It codes for CASSGPGATNEKLFF.

This clonotype was counted between two and nine times. The chain joins TRBV7-2 to TRBJ1-6; 9 bases match TRBD1. Unmatched junction bases numbered 4, after V lost 0 bases and J lost 10 bases. CDR1 and CDR2 (germline): SGHTA, FQGNSA. The CDR3 extends over 15 amino acids. The CDR3 region has the DNA TGTGCCAGCAGCTTAGCCGGGACAGGGTACTCACCCCTCCACTTT. Protein product: CASSLAGTGYSPLHF.

This chain connects TRBV20-1 to TRBJ2-5; 8 bases line up with TRBD2. The closer fit of TRBJ2-7 to the DNA end suggests the J call may be wrong. Germline CDR1 is DFQATT and CDR2 is SNEGSKA (reference sequence). The CDR3 is made up of 15 amino acids. The CDR3 reads CSARDRRLATYEQYF. The CDR3 nucleotides read TGCAGTGCTAGAGACCGAAGACTAGCGACCTACGAGCAGTACTTC.

This chain joins TRBV5-1 and TRBJ2-1, with TRBD2 matching 10 bases. J gave up 7 bases and V 1 base, and 8 bases lay outside the gene matches. Germline CDR1 and CDR2: SGHRS and YFSETQ. There are 16 residues in the CDR3. CDR3 in amino acids: CASSLFPSGSGNEQFF. CDR3 coding DNA: TGCGCCAGCAGCTTGTTCCCTAGCGGGAGTGGGAATGAGCAGTTCTTC.

There are a few counts of this clonotype. The chain carries TRBV10-3 and TRBJ2-2; TRBD1 is a possible D gene (5 bases). V lost 8 bases to trimming and J lost 6 bases, with 19 bases between them. CDR1 and CDR2 from the germline V gene are ENHRY and SYGVKD. This CDR3 is built from 15 residues. The CDR3 is CAIELGQLEAGELFF. For the CDR3, the DNA is TGTGCCATCGAACTTGGACAACTCGAAGCCGGGGAGCTGTTTTTT.